These 27 T cell receptor beta chains came from one sample sequenced in a study of control samples from healthy donors and cancer patients. The repertoire was sequenced with immunoSEQ multiplex PCR; TCRdb's copy has only in-frame clones and lacks some. The sample consists of 150,000 to 190,000 clones, about 93% of them appearing once. The sequencing input was blood. These receptors were collected from a man between 45 and 60 years old in good health.

The chain links TRBV13 to TRBJ2-5; 13 bases align to TRBD2. Germline CDR1 and CDR2: PRHDT and FYEKMQ (reference sequence). V was pared by 4 bases and J by 9 bases, with 14 bases of the junction left unmatched. This CDR3 spans 17 amino acids. DNA for the CDR3: TGTGCCAGCAGCTCTAGACTAGCGGGAGGTTTAAGAGTGGCCCAGTACTTC. Its translation: CASSSRLAGGLRVAQYF. The full variable domain, its missing parts supplied by reference TRBV13 and TRBJ2-5, is AAGVIQSPRHLIKEKRETATLKCYPIPRHDTVYWYQQGPGQDPQFLISFYEKMQSDKGSIPDRFSAQQFSDYHSELNMSSLELGDSALYFCASSSRLAGGLRVAQYFGPGTRLLVL.

V gene TRBV24-1 combines with J gene TRBJ1-4; D not certain. Trimming removed 4 bases at V and 7 bases at J, with 15 bases between. The CDR3 runs 15 residues. Germline values: CDR1 KGHDR, CDR2 SFDVKD. The chain's CDR3 is CATSESGPKSEKLFF. CDR3 sequence (DNA): TGTGCCACCAGTGAATCCGGGCCGAAAAGTGAAAAACTGTTTTTT.

The chain joins TRBV28 to TRBJ2-3; 9 bases match TRBD1. CDR3 length equals 15 residues. Germline CDR1 reads MDHEN; CDR2 reads SYDVKM. V lost 6 bases and J lost 4; bases outside the gene matches: 8. The CDR3 coding sequence is TGTGCCAGCAGGTCCGGGACAGGGTTCTCAGATACGCAGTATTTT. Translation gives CASRSGTGFSDTQYF.

About this clone: The junction and the germline gene differ at one end; a read error may be behind it. The J gene is TRBJ2-1, the V gene TRBV7-7, with TRBD1 identical over 8 bases. This CDR3 contains 13 residues. Germline V gene lookup returns CDR1 SSHAT and CDR2 FNYEAQ (reference sequence). The CDR3 is CASSGQGLGEQFF. Written as DNA, the CDR3 is TGTGCTAGCAGCGGACAGGGTCTCGGTGAGCAGTTCTTC.

This chain links TRBV6-5 with TRBJ2-7; 10 bases match TRBD2. CDR1 MNHEY and CDR2 SVGAGI come from the germline V gene. This CDR3 region has 15 residues. The ends lost 7 bases at V and 0 bases at J; junction bases unmatched: 6. The CDR3 here is CASTRLAGSSYEQYF. The CDR3 DNA is TGTGCCAGCACCCGACTAGCGGGCTCCTCCTACGAGCAGTACTTC.

This sequence joins TRBV10-3 and TRBJ2-1; the match to TRBD2 covers 12 bases. CDR1 is ENHRY and CDR2 is SYGVKD in the germline V gene. Germline trimming cut 2 bases from V and 0 bases from J; bases unmatched to any gene: 11. This CDR3 is built from 20 residues. The CDR3 protein is CAISEPEGLAGLSSYNEQFF. In DNA, the CDR3 is TGTGCCATCAGTGAGCCCGAGGGACTAGCGGGTCTAAGCTCCTACAATGAGCAGTTCTTC.

This chain connects TRBV6-1 to TRBJ2-3; the D gene is possibly TRBD1 (6 bases). This CDR3 is 11 amino acids long. Germline CDR1 MNHNS, CDR2 SASEGT. The V gene lost 3 bases and the J gene lost 10 bases, with 8 bases spanning the gap. The CDR3 here is CASSDQGSQYF. The CDR3, as DNA: TGTGCCAGCAGTGACCAGGGGTCGCAGTATTTT.

The chain links TRBV5-1 to TRBJ1-2, with D possibly being TRBD1 (5 bases). CDR3 length equals 13 residues. Looked up from germline, CDR1 is SGHRS and CDR2 is YFSETQ. Trimming removed 0 bases at V and 10 bases at J, with 13 bases between. CDR3 bases: TGCGCCAGCAGCTTGGTAGGCGACAGCCTCTACACCTTC. It yields the protein CASSLVGDSLYTF.

The CDR3 is CAWSRDRLNTEAFF. The CDR3, as DNA: TGTGCCTGGAGTAGGGACAGGCTGAACACTGAAGCTTTCTTT. The V and J genes are TRBV30 and TRBJ1-1; 8 bases line up with TRBD1. The V and J ends lost 2 bases and 0 bases, in that order; junction bases with no gene match: 2. The CDR3 extends over 14 amino acids. Germline CDR1 and CDR2: GTSNPN and SVGIG (reference sequence).

The V and J genes are TRBV28 and TRBJ2-7; no definite D call. In germline, CDR1 is MDHEN, CDR2 SYDVKM. The CDR3 runs to 12 residues. The V end was cut by 6 bases, the J end by 3 bases, with 9 bases between. Here the CDR3 reads CASSSDRYEQYF. CDR3 DNA sequence: TGTGCCAGCAGCTCCGACCGCTACGAGCAGTACTTC. Variable domain in full (rest from reference TRBV28 and TRBJ2-7): DVKVTQSSRYLVKRTGEKVFLECVQDMDHENMFWYRQDPGLGLRLIYFSYDVKMKEKGDIPEGYSVSREKKERFSLILESASTNQTSMYLCASSSDRYEQYFGPGTRLTVT.

The CDR3 sequence is CASSLMQGTEAFF. CDR3 DNA: TGTGCCAGCAGCTTAATGCAGGGCACTGAAGCTTTCTTT. This chain joins TRBV7-3 and TRBJ1-1; perhaps TRBD1 as D (5 bases). Germline assignment: CDR1 SGHTA and CDR2 FQGTGA. This CDR3 has 13 amino acids. V lost 1 base and J 4 bases, leaving 7 bases between the germline ends.

V usage is TRBV9 and J usage is TRBJ2-7, with 7 bases lining up with TRBD2. The CDR3 runs 16 residues. Trimming cost V 0 bases and J 6 bases; bases outside gene matches: 12. Germline values: CDR1 SGDLS, CDR2 YYNGEE. The CDR3, as DNA: TGTGCCAGCAGCGTAGATCGAGGGGAGGGCCTGACCGAGCAGTACTTC. It encodes CASSVDRGEGLTEQYF.

The V call is TRBV28, the J call TRBJ2-5, with TRBD1 matching over 9 bases. The germline CDR1 and CDR2 sequences are MDHEN and SYDVKM. Unmatched junction bases numbered 8, after V lost 5 bases and J lost 4 bases. This CDR3 region has 15 residues. The chain's CDR3 is CASSRSGQGLETQYF. CDR3 coding DNA: TGTGCCAGCAGTCGCTCGGGACAGGGTTTAGAGACCCAGTACTTC.

The CDR3 region has the DNA TGTGCCAGCAGCGTAGGGGGTAGGGTCGGTGGCTACACCTTC. Residues: CASSVGGRVGGYTF. The V call is TRBV9, the J call TRBJ1-2; D gene unclear. V shed 0 bases and J shed 7 bases, with 13 bases lying between them. Germline V gene sequence: CDR1 SGDLS, CDR2 YYNGEE. The CDR3 loop spans 14 amino acids.

The V and J genes are TRBV19 and TRBJ1-3; D ambiguous. The CDR3 sequence is 14 residues long. The germline CDR1 and CDR2 sequences are LNHDA and SQIVND (reference sequence). The V end was cut by 2 bases, the J end by 1 base, with 6 bases between. Written as DNA, the CDR3 is TGTGCCAGTAGTATAAAGGCGTCTGGAAACACCATATATTTT. This sequence encodes CASSIKASGNTIYF.

The V gene is TRBV6-5, the J gene TRBJ1-2; D possibly corresponds to TRBD1 (5 bases). V dropped 8 bases and J dropped 6 bases, with 13 bases sitting between them. This CDR3 is built from 12 residues. CDR1 and CDR2 (germline): MNHEY, SVGAGI. This CDR3 reads CASWSVGDGYTF. As DNA, the CDR3 is TGTGCCAGCTGGAGTGTAGGGGATGGCTACACCTTC.

This rearrangement joins TRBV4-1 to TRBJ2-7; D is perhaps TRBD2 (5 bases). Trimming took off 0 bases at V and 2 bases at J, with 14 bases between the two ends. Germline CDR1 and CDR2: MGHRA and YSYEKL. This CDR3 has 16 residues. CDR3: CASSQDLASFTYEQYF. The DNA for the CDR3 is TGCGCCAGCAGCCAAGATCTGGCTAGCTTTACCTACGAGCAGTACTTC.

The chain has TRBV5-1 and TRBJ2-7; tentatively, D is TRBD1 (6 bases). The CDR3 is 18 residues long. Germline CDR1 SGHRS, CDR2 YFSETQ. V dropped 2 bases and J dropped 0 bases, with 21 bases sitting between them. The CDR3: CASSFRGTTPDRSYEQYF. The CDR3 DNA reads as TGCGCCAGCAGCTTTAGGGGGACCACTCCGGATCGCTCCTACGAGCAGTACTTC. Filled out from reference TRBV5-1 and TRBJ2-7, the complete variable domain reads KAGVTQTPRYLIKTRGQQVTLSCSPISGHRSVSWYQQTPGQGLQFLFEYFSETQRNKGNFPGRFSGRQFSNSRSEMNVSTLELGDSALYLCASSFRGTTPDRSYEQYFGPGTRLTVT.

The genes are TRBV19 and TRBJ1-5; 7 positions agree with TRBD1. CDR3 length equals 18 residues. The trim removed 2 bases at V and 4 bases at J, leaving 14 bases unmatched. CDR1 and CDR2 from the germline V gene are LNHDA and SQIVND (reference sequence). CDR3 amino acids: CASSIRGGVTGSNQPQHF. The CDR3 coding sequence is TGTGCCAGTAGTATACGGGGTGGTGTGACAGGGTCGAATCAGCCCCAGCATTTT.

The chain carries TRBV28 and TRBJ1-6; tentatively, D is TRBD1 (6 bases). From germline, CDR1 is MDHEN and CDR2 SYDVKM. This CDR3 region has 15 residues. V was clipped by 2 bases and J by 6 bases, with 11 bases between them. The CDR3 DNA reads TGTGCCAGCAGTTTACCTGGGGGCGGTAATTCACCCCTCCACTTT. The encoded protein is CASSLPGGGNSPLHF.

The rearrangement joins TRBV19 to TRBJ2-2; D may be TRBD2 (6 bases). This CDR3 comprises 15 residues. V gave up 3 bases and J gave up 7 bases, with 15 bases separating them. Germline V CDR1 and CDR2: LNHDA, SQIVND (reference sequence). The CDR3 reads CASSIEFRGIGELFF. The DNA of the CDR3 is TGTGCCAGTAGTATCGAATTCCGGGGGATCGGGGAGCTGTTTTTT. Looking up the rest from reference TRBV19 and TRBJ2-2 gives the full variable domain: DGGITQSPKYLFRKEGQNVTLSCEQNLNHDAMYWYRQDPGQGLRLIYYSQIVNDFQKGDIAEGYSVSREKKESFPLTVTSAQKNPTAFYLCASSIEFRGIGELFFGEGSRLTVL.

The chain uses TRBV24-1 and TRBJ2-3; D not certain. This CDR3 is built from 13 residues. Germline assignment: CDR1 KGHDR and CDR2 SFDVKD. The V and J ends lost 4 bases and 2 bases respectively, with 6 bases between them. For the CDR3, the DNA is TGTGCCACCAGTGACTATTACACAGATACGCAGTATTTT. This translates into CATSDYYTDTQYF.

CDR3 loop: CASSSGAGVRYNEQFF. CDR3 bases: TGTGCCAGCAGCTCCGGAGCGGGAGTTCGCTACAATGAGCAGTTCTTC. This chain connects TRBV7-9 to TRBJ2-1, with 8 positions matching TRBD2. Germline V CDR1 and CDR2: SEHNR, FQNEAQ (reference sequence). The CDR3 runs 16 residues. The J segment lost 3 bases and the V segment lost 4 bases, leaving 8 bases of the junction unmatched. The full variable domain, with the rest looked up from reference TRBV7-9 and TRBJ2-1, is DTGVSQNPRHKITKRGQNVTFRCDPISEHNRLYWYRQTLGQGPEFLTYFQNEAQLEKSRLLSDRFSAERPKGSFSTLEIQRTEQGDSAMYLCASSSGAGVRYNEQFFGPGTRLTVL.

This chain joins TRBV19 and TRBJ1-1; no clear D. V was pared by 5 bases and J by 1 base, with 11 bases between. Germline assignment: CDR1 LNHDA and CDR2 SQIVND (reference sequence). The CDR3 consists of 14 residues. The CDR3 bases are TGTGCCAGTAGTTTCCGGGAGGGGAACACTGAAGCTTTCTTT. Translation gives CASSFREGNTEAFF.

This CDR3 is CASSQVPGGEQFF. The CDR3 DNA follows: TGTGCCAGCAGCCAAGTGCCAGGGGGTGAGCAGTTCTTC. The chain combines TRBV3-1 (or the pseudogene TRBV3-2) with TRBJ2-1, with 7 positions matching TRBD1. This CDR3 is built from 13 residues. Trimming at V came to 1 base and at J to 9 bases, leaving 3 bases not matched to a gene. Germline V gives CDR1 LGHDT, CDR2 YNNKEL (reference sequence).

This chain uses TRBV4-1 with TRBJ2-2, with D unclear. The V gene lost 2 bases and the J gene lost 1 base, with 8 bases spanning the gap. The germline V gene encodes CDR1 MGHRA and CDR2 YSYEKL. CDR3 size: 15 residues. The DNA for the CDR3 is TGCGCCAGCAGCCAATGGGCACTGAACACCGGGGAGCTGTTTTTT. Translated, it gives CASSQWALNTGELFF.

The chain joins TRBV19 to TRBJ1-1; TRBD1 agrees at 7 bases. Trimming took 4 bases from V and 1 from J; bases not matched to a gene: 6. Germline-derived CDR1 and CDR2 are LNHDA and SQIVND (reference sequence). This CDR3 region has 15 residues. CDR3 amino acids: CASSNTDRSNTEAFF. In DNA, the CDR3 is TGTGCCAGTAGTAATACGGACAGGTCGAACACTGAAGCTTTCTTT. Using reference TRBV19 and TRBJ1-1 for the parts outside the CDR3, the full variable domain is DGGITQSPKYLFRKEGQNVTLSCEQNLNHDAMYWYRQDPGQGLRLIYYSQIVNDFQKGDIAEGYSVSREKKESFPLTVTSAQKNPTAFYLCASSNTDRSNTEAFFGQGTRLTVV.